The clone carrying this TCR beta chain showed up just a few times. In TCRdb, the RT-PCR reads were re-called with MiXCR into one record per CDR3 protein. This sample carries around 700,000 distinct CDR3 sequences, approximately 15% of them seen once, and the ten largest clones take around 3.3%. The CDR3 runs 15 residues. After removal of 5 bases from V and 4 bases from J, the junction contained 9 bases not matched to a gene. This chain links TRBV12-3 or TRBV12-4 with TRBJ2-7; 9 positions match TRBD1. The TCR was taken from a female donor in good health, serving as a healthy control. Sequenced input: memory CD4+ T cells from blood. In DNA, the CDR3 is TGTGCCAGCAGTCCCCGGGACAGGGCTTCGTACGAGCAGTACTTC. It codes for CASSPRDRASYEQYF.